Sequencing of this T cell receptor beta chain was carried out in a study of cytomegalovirus exposure and HLA in healthy donors. In regard to this clone: The antigen is undetermined.

Findings and caveats of the study: Later on, analysis showed that most CMV-associated TCR beta chains appeared to be HLA-restricted.

There are 17 residues in the CDR3. V gave up 4 bases and J gave up 0 bases, with 18 bases separating them. From germline, CDR1 is SEHNR and CDR2 FQNEAQ (reference sequence). At the time of sampling, donors were nominally healthy, though unrecorded immune exposures were likely. Researchers ran the PCR with 60 Vbeta and 13 Jbeta primers. Using immunoSEQ multiplex PCR, the repertoire was profiled, and TCRdb retains in-frame clones only, with some absent. The profile shows around 130,000 clones, about 85% of them singletons. The TCR was taken from a woman younger than 45 in good health and CMV-seropositive. V usage is TRBV7-9 and J usage is TRBJ1-1; maybe TRBD1 (6 bases). The source material was PBMCs. The CDR3 loop reads CASSSPRGGGMNTEAFF. The CDR3 DNA reads TGTGCCAGCAGCTCCCCGCGGGGAGGGGGAATGAACACTGAAGCTTTCTTT.